Below, 17 T cell receptor beta chains from the same sample are listed, as sequenced in a study of cytotoxic CD8 clonotypes in ibrutinib-treated CLL. This table comes from immunoSEQ multiplex PCR, and its TCRdb copy is limited to in-frame clones, with some not included. The repertoire includes 42,000 or so clones, approximately 67% of them detected once, and 7% sits in the top ten. The sample was PBMCs, taken at disease progression, from a patient treated with ibrutinib. These receptors all stem from a human donor with chronic lymphocytic leukemia.

The chain carries TRBV19 and TRBJ1-4, with D possibly being TRBD1 (6 bases). Germline V gene data show CDR1 as LNHDA and CDR2 as SQIVND (reference sequence). V was trimmed by 3 bases and J by 0 bases, leaving 8 bases between them. This CDR3 is built from 15 residues. CDR3 sequence reads: CASSISGATNEKLFF. The CDR3 nucleotides read TGTGCCAGTAGTATCTCAGGGGCAACTAATGAAAAACTGTTTTTT.

The chain is built from TRBV6-4 and TRBJ2-3; D is perhaps TRBD2 (6 bases). The CDR3 length is 15 residues. V was trimmed by 6 bases and J by 1 base, leaving 14 bases between them. Germline CDR1 is MRHNA and CDR2 is SNTAGT. This CDR3 reads CASSPGLIGTDTQYF. The CDR3 DNA is TGTGCCAGCAGCCCGGGACTGATCGGCACAGATACGCAGTATTTT.

The genes are TRBV2 and TRBJ2-1, with TRBD2 matching 7 bases. The germline V gene encodes CDR1 SNHLY and CDR2 FYNNEI. V shed 4 bases and J 5 bases; nucleotides not matched to a gene: 8. The CDR3 is 15 residues long. CDR3 in DNA: TGTGCCAGCAGTGTGGGGAGGGCCGGCCACAATGAGCAGTTCTTC. Its protein is CASSVGRAGHNEQFF.

A remark on this clone: Other DNA sequences in this specimen translate into the identical CDR3. V gene TRBV7-9 combines with J gene TRBJ2-2; D is unresolved. This CDR3 has 14 amino acids. Looked up from germline, CDR1 is SEHNR and CDR2 is FQNEAQ (reference sequence). V gave up 1 base and J gave up 1 base, with 4 bases separating them. The CDR3, as DNA: TGTGCCAGCAGCTTAGGAGGGAACACCGGGGAGCTGTTTTTT. Protein product: CASSLGGNTGELFF.

As to this clone: A junction end diverges from the germline sequence, so it may reflect a read error. The J gene is TRBJ2-1, the V gene TRBV7-7; TRBD2 aligns across 14 bases. Germline CDR1 reads SSHAT; CDR2 reads FNYEAQ (reference sequence). The CDR3 covers 16 residues. CDR3 region: CASSVAGLAGVNEQFF. The DNA for the CDR3 is TGTGCTAGCAGCGTAGCGGGACTAGCGGGAGTAAATGAGCAGTTCTTC.

The V and J genes are TRBV5-4 and TRBJ2-7; 10 nucleotides agree with TRBD2. Losses at the gene ends were 4 bases for V and 2 bases for J; bases not matched to a gene: 9. Germline V CDR1 and CDR2: SGHNT, YYREEE (reference sequence). The CDR3 is 16 amino acids. In nucleotides, the CDR3 is TGTGCCAGCAGCCCCCTGACTAGCGGGTTCACCTACGAGCAGTACTTC. It yields the protein CASSPLTSGFTYEQYF.

The V gene is TRBV27, the J gene TRBJ1-6; D unclear. The CDR3 spans 13 residues. Germline V lookup: CDR1 MNHEY, CDR2 SMNVEV (reference sequence). Trimming left V 5 bases short and J 3 bases short, with 5 bases between. The CDR3 region has the DNA TGTGCCAGCAGTAACATCTATAATTCACCCCTCCACTTT. This gives the protein CASSNIYNSPLHF.

This chain connects TRBV19 to TRBJ1-1, with TRBD1 identical over 8 bases. This CDR3 has 16 residues. Looked up from germline, CDR1 is LNHDA and CDR2 is SQIVND (reference sequence). Unmatched junction bases numbered 9, after V lost 6 bases and J lost 0 bases. The CDR3 protein is CASSPQGGFMNTEAFF. The CDR3 DNA reads as TGTGCCAGTAGCCCACAGGGGGGTTTCATGAACACTGAAGCTTTCTTT.

V gene TRBV30 combines with J gene TRBJ2-1; possibly TRBD1 for D (6 bases). CDR3 length equals 14 residues. Between the trimmed V and J ends, which lost 5 bases and 7 bases, there was a span of 18 bases. CDR1 is GTSNPN and CDR2 is SVGIG in the germline V gene (reference sequence). The CDR3 coding sequence is TGTGCCTGGCTATGGGGGTTCCAGGGGAATGAGCAGTTCTTC. This encodes CAWLWGFQGNEQFF.

The table lists this clone with a few counts. V is TRBV15 and J is TRBJ2-2; perhaps TRBD1 as D (5 bases). Trimming left V 0 bases short and J 4 bases short, with 21 bases between. Germline V gene data show CDR1 as LNHNV and CDR2 as YYDKDF (reference sequence). The CDR3 sequence is 19 residues long. The CDR3 nucleotides read TGTGCCACCAGCAGAGAGGCCCCAGGGTGGACAACGGGCACCGGGGAGCTGTTTTTT. Translated, it gives CATSREAPGWTTGTGELFF.

The chain carries TRBV5-4 and TRBJ1-2; weak D call: TRBD1 (5 bases). V gave up 7 bases and J gave up 3 bases, with 13 bases separating them. The germline CDR1 and CDR2 sequences are SGHNT and YYREEE (reference sequence). The CDR3 extends over 13 amino acids. CDR3 nucleotides: TGTGCCAGCTTCCCTCAGGGTTACTATGGCTACACCTTC. It specifies CASFPQGYYGYTF. Complete variable domain (other parts from reference TRBV5-4 and TRBJ1-2): ETGVTQSPTHLIKTRGQQVTLRCSSQSGHNTVSWYQQALGQGPQFIFQYYREEENGRGNFPPRFSGLQFPNYSSELNVNALELDDSALYLCASFPQGYYGYTFGSGTRLTVV.

This chain connects TRBV13 to TRBJ2-7; 8 nucleotides align to TRBD1. The CDR3 length is 15 residues. J lost 1 base, V lost 1 base, and 3 bases had no gene match. The germline V gene has CDR1 PRHDT and CDR2 FYEKMQ (reference sequence). CDR3 sequence: CASSLVRDRSYEQYF. CDR3 sequence (DNA): TGTGCCAGCAGCTTAGTCCGGGACAGGTCCTACGAGCAGTACTTC.

J is TRBJ1-1 and V is TRBV28; a possible D gene is TRBD1 (5 bases). The CDR3 totals 13 residues. Germline V gene data show CDR1 as MDHEN and CDR2 as SYDVKM. The ends were cut back, 6 bases at V and 11 bases at J, with 19 bases in the middle. This CDR3 reads CASSLQGRAGAFF. The CDR3 nucleotides are TGTGCCAGCAGCCTTCAGGGTAGAGCGGGGGCTTTCTTT.

V and J are TRBV5-4 and TRBJ1-3; the D gene is possibly TRBD1 (6 bases). Per germline, CDR1 SGHNT and CDR2 YYREEE (reference sequence). The CDR3 has 14 residues. V was cut by 5 bases and J by 6 bases, with 15 bases left in between. The CDR3 region has the DNA TGTGCCAGCAGTGAGGGGGACCTGGAAAACACCATATATTTT. Protein product: CASSEGDLENTIYF.

This sequence joins TRBV19 and TRBJ2-5; D possibly corresponds to TRBD2 (5 bases). V was pared by 2 bases and J by 2 bases, with 9 bases between. Germline V CDR1 and CDR2: LNHDA, SQIVND (reference sequence). The length of the CDR3 is 14 residues. The CDR3 sequence: CASSITGFQETQYF. The CDR3 DNA follows: TGTGCCAGTAGTATAACGGGATTTCAAGAGACCCAGTACTTC.

The chain couples TRBV6-5 to TRBJ1-1; no clear D gene. The germline V gene encodes CDR1 MNHEY and CDR2 SVGAGI. Trimming pared 8 bases from V and 5 bases from J, leaving 9 bases between. The CDR3 is made up of 11 amino acids. CDR3 loop: CASGRGTEAFF. The DNA for the CDR3 is TGTGCCAGCGGCCGCGGTACTGAAGCTTTCTTT.

This clone was seen only a few times. The chain carries TRBV2 and TRBJ1-5; TRBD1 matches 8 bases. The germline V gene encodes CDR1 SNHLY and CDR2 FYNNEI. The CDR3 sequence is 13 residues long. V was pared by 7 bases and J by 6 bases, with 5 bases of the junction left unmatched. CDR3 coding DNA: TGTGCCAGCAACCTGGACAGGGCTCAGCCCCAGCATTTT. It is translated as CASNLDRAQPQHF.